This T cell receptor beta chain emerged from a study of blood T cells in healthy people across ages (dated by TCRdb to the mid-2010s). Turning to the overall study: In model experiments, template switching captured about one uniquely barcoded TCR beta cDNA molecule for every two T cells. To track age-related changes in TCR beta repertoire diversity, the study relied on deep sequencing normalized with unique cDNA molecular identifiers. The donors were divided into four age groups: young (average approximately 17 years), middle-aged (approximately 41), aged (approximately 62) and long-lived (about 79). To avoid experimental bias, donors of different ages were spread randomly across the sequencing lanes. Using the same blood draw, the study looked at two additional independent replicas of 1 million unique cDNA reads for two donors, one aged 18 to 30 and the other aged 80 or older. Study-wide findings and limitations: There was a strong correlation between observed TCR beta diversity and the percentage of naive T cells measured by flow cytometry. Estimates of total diversity from one million sequenced T cells were regarded as lower bounds and underestimates. Compared with the aged group, the long-lived group had more naive CD4+ T cells, fewer expanded clones and increased TCR diversity, a pattern suggesting age selection. As age increased, observed TCR beta diversity per million T cells dropped in a roughly linear way, and a significant reduction was already evident by age 40. Conclusive comparison of naive and antigen-experienced compartments was prevented by the profiling of bulk unsorted PBMCs. Because the CMV infection status of the donors was unknown, age-related changes in expanded clonotypes may potentially have been confounded.

This clonotype has just a few counts. Its cognate antigen has yet to be identified. The sample holds no much larger clone one base away, and base qualities are not on file. V is pruned by 0 bases and J by 4 bases, leaving 9 bases of the junction without a gene match. The cysteine opens and the phenylalanine closes a CDR3 of 16 amino acids. Just the 48-base CDR3 DNA is kept, in frame starting at base 1. Taken from the germline V gene (reference sequence), the CDR1 and CDR2 loops are DFQATT and SNEGSKA. The roughly 37 donors, aged roughly 6 to 95 years, were systemically healthy Caucasian individuals from Russia. Approximately 9 milliliters of peripheral blood were collected from each donor into EDTA-treated Vacutainer tubes. Ficoll-Paque density-gradient centrifugation was used to isolate PBMCs, with at least 7 million per sample. Trizol reagent was used to extract total RNA from PBMCs, with at least 5 micrograms per sample. For every donor, flow cytometry on a PBMC aliquot measured the percentage of naive CD45RAhigh/CD27high T cells.

Library preparation was by 5' RACE. The sequencing machine was an Illumina HiSeq 2500. A second PCR of about 7 to 12 cycles was performed with a sample-barcoded 5' primer and a J-beta primer mix. Each TCR beta cDNA molecule received a unique molecular identifier from a template-switch 5' adaptor carrying 12 random nucleotides. Each sample yielded at least 2.5 million CDR3-containing paired-end reads. All of the RNA was converted into first-strand cDNA using the Mint cDNA synthesis kit, with a TRBC-specific oligonucleotide serving as the primer. Following uracil-DNA glycosylase treatment, a first 18-cycle PCR with universal primers M1SS and BC2_uni_R was performed on all cDNA. The authors' analysis ran thus. Normalization of each sample was performed by random selection of 1 million high-quality reads, each carrying a distinct molecular identifier. Instead of being binned into consensus sequences, reads that shared molecular identifiers were thrown out. MiTCR, run with a Q25 quality threshold and the strictest error-elimination algorithm, handled CDR3 identification, clonotype clustering and error correction. Lower-bound total TCR beta diversity was estimated with a nonparametric unseen species model using Euler transformation. TCRdb redid the processing of the public reads, applying fastp at Q25 and MiXCR, and retained in-frame beta chains. When rows share a CDR3 protein, they turn into one entry using the most common DNA and genes. The authors' filters were not applied to this entry. The sample profile shows over 1,300,000 distinct CDR3 sequences; 59% of them were found once. 6.5% to 8% of the sample is taken by the ten largest.

The specimen was blood. The sequence links TRBV20-1 to TRBJ2-1, with 7 middle bases fitting TRBD2. The clonotype comes from a man aged 18 to 29 in good health. The CDR3: CSAREAASGFYNEQFF. Read as DNA, the sequence is TGCAGTGCTAGAGAGGCGGCTAGCGGTTTTTACAATGAGCAGTTCTTC.